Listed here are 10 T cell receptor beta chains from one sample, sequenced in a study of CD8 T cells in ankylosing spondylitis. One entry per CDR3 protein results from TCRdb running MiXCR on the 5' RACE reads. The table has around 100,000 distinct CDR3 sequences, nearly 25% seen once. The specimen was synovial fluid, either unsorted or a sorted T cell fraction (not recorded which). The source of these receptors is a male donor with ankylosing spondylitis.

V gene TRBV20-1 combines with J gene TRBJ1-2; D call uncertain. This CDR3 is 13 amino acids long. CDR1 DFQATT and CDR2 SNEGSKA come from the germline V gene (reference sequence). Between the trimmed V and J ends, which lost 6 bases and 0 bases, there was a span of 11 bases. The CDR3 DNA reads TGCAGTGCGCCCGGGATTTCTAACTATGGCTACACCTTC. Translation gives CSAPGISNYGYTF.

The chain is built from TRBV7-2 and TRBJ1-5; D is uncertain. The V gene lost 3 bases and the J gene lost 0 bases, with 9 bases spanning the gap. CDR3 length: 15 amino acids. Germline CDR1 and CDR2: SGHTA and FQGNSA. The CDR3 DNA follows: TGTGCCAGCAGCTTTGGAGGTCTTAGCAATCAGCCCCAGCATTTT. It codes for CASSFGGLSNQPQHF.

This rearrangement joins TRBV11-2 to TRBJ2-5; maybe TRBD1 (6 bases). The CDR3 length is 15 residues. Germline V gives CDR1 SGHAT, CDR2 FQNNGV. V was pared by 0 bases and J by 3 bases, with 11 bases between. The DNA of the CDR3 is TGTGCCAGCAGCTTAGAGTACAGGGCAGAAGAGACCCAGTACTTC. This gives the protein CASSLEYRAEETQYF.

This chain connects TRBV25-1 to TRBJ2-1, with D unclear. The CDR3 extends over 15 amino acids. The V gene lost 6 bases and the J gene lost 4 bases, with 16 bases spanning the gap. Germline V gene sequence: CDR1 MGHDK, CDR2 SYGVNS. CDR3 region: CASSSSIMGYNEQFF. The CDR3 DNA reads TGTGCCAGCAGCAGTTCAATTATGGGGTACAATGAGCAGTTCTTC. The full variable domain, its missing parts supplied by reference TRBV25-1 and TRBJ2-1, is EADIYQTPRYLVIGTGKKITLECSQTMGHDKMYWYQQDPGMELHLIHYSYGVNSTEKGDLSSESTVSRIRTEHFPLTLESARPSHTSQYLCASSSSIMGYNEQFFGPGTRLTVL.

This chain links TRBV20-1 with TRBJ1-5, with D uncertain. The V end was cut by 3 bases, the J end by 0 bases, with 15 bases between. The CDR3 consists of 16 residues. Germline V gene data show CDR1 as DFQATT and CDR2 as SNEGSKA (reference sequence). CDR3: CSASSPGRDSNQPQHF. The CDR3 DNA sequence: TGCAGTGCTAGTTCGCCTGGGCGGGATAGCAATCAGCCCCAGCATTTT.

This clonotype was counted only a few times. The CDR3 DNA reads as TGTGCCAGCAGCCCCCTTGGGACAGGGGATCAAGAGACCCAGTACTTC. Its translation is CASSPLGTGDQETQYF. J is TRBJ2-5 and V is TRBV5-5; TRBD1 agrees at 10 bases. In germline, CDR1 is SGHKS, CDR2 YYEKEE (reference sequence). V was pared by 4 bases and J by 2 bases, with 8 bases of the junction left unmatched. The CDR3 sequence is 16 residues long.

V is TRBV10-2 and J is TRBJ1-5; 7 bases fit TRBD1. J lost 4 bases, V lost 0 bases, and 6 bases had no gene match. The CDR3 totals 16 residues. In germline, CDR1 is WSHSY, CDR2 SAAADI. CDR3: CASSESGTAINQPQHF. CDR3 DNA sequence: TGCGCCAGCAGTGAGTCGGGGACAGCTATTAATCAGCCCCAGCATTTT.

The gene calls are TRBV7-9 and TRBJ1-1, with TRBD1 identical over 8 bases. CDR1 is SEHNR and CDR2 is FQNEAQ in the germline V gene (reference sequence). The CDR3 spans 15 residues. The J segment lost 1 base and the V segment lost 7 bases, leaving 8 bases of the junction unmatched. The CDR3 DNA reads TGTGCCAGCATCCTCCTACAGGGGGGGAACACTGAAGCTTTCTTT. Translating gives CASILLQGGNTEAFF.

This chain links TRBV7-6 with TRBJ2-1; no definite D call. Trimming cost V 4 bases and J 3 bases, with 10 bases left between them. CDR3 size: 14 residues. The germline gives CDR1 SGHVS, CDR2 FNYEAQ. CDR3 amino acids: CASSSGFYYNEQFF. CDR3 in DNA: TGTGCCAGCAGCTCAGGTTTCTACTACAATGAGCAGTTCTTC.

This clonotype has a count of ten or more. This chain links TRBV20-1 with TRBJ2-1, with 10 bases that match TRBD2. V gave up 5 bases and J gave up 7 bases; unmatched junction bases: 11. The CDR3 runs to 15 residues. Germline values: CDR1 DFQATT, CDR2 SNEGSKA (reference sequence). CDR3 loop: CSAPESGRASNEQFF. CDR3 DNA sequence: TGCAGTGCTCCGGAAAGCGGGAGGGCCTCAAATGAGCAGTTCTTC.